This T cell receptor (beta chain) was observed in a study of blood T cell repertoires in COVID-19. Study-level information: Samples representing acute and convalescent COVID-19 were sourced from the United States, Italy and Spain. PBMCs, B-cell-depleted T cells, or T cells provided the cDNA or gDNA that made up the material.

The V end was cut by 6 bases, the J end by 9 bases, with 17 bases between. Germline V lookup: CDR1 SNHLY, CDR2 FYNNEI. This CDR3 is 13 amino acids long. Original handling: Reference gene primer amplification in the assay estimated nucleated cell counts. Assay: immunoSEQ multiplex PCR; the TCRdb copy retains only in-frame clones and omits some. V and J calls and clone size are those listed in that table; D and trimming were worked out from the DNA. The sample lists some 130,000 clones, about 88% seen once, with about 3.5% in the top ten. Input material: peripheral blood. This TCR was recovered from a man between 50 and 59 years old with active COVID-19. The chain carries TRBV2 and TRBJ2-5; D possibly corresponds to TRBD2 (7 bases). The CDR3 DNA is TGTGCCAGCAGAACTAGCGAAGGGGGGGCCCAGTACTTC. Its protein is CASRTSEGGAQYF.